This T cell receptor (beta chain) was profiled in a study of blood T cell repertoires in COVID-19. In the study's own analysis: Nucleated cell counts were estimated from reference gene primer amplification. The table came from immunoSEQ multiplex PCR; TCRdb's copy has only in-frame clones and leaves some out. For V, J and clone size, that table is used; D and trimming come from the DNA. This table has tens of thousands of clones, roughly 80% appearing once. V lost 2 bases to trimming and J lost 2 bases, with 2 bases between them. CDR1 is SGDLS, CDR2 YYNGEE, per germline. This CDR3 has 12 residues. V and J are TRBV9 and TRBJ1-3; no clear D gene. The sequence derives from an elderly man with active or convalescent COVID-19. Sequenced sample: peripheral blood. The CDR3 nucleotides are TGTGCCAGCAGCGTCGCTGGAAACACCATATATTTT. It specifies CASSVAGNTIYF.